This TCR beta chain stems from a study of technical replicates of blood from a handful of donors. This CDR3 comprises 16 residues. CDR1 and CDR2 from the germline V gene are PRHDT and FYEKMQ (reference sequence). V gave up 4 bases and J gave up 6 bases; unmatched junction bases: 9. This clone was detected ten times or more. The assay was immunoSEQ multiplex PCR, and TCRdb's table has in-frame clones only and misses some. The table lists 60,000 to 80,000 clones, around nine tenths of them singletons, with about 5% in the top ten. The chain couples TRBV13 to TRBJ2-1; 10 bases align to TRBD1. Sequenced: PBMCs. The sequence came from a human donor in good health. Some clones in this sample may be carry-over from other donors' samples. DNA for the CDR3: TGTGCCAGCAGCTCATTGTCCGGGACAGGGGTCAATGAGCAGTTCTTC. Protein sequence: CASSSLSGTGVNEQFF.